A single sample gave rise to the 15 T cell receptor beta chains below, sequenced in a study of technical replicates of blood from a handful of donors. The assay was immunoSEQ multiplex PCR, and TCRdb's table has in-frame clones only and misses some. The profile shows about 74,000 clones, approximately 80% of them singletons. Source material: PBMCs. These receptors came from a human donor in good health. Some clones in this sample may be carry-over from other donors' samples.

V usage is TRBV6-1 and J usage is TRBJ2-5; 12 nucleotides match TRBD2. V gave up 2 bases and J gave up 2 bases; unmatched junction bases: 0. CDR1 is MNHNS and CDR2 is SASEGT in the germline V gene. The CDR3 contains 15 residues. In DNA, the CDR3 is TGTGCCAGCAGTGAACTAGCGGGGGGGCAAGAGACCCAGTACTTC. Its protein product is CASSELAGGQETQYF.

The chain recombines TRBV7-6 with TRBJ2-3, with 7 bases aligning to TRBD1. Germline V gene sequence: CDR1 SGHVS, CDR2 FNYEAQ. V shed 4 bases and J 4 bases; nucleotides not matched to a gene: 11. There are 16 residues in the CDR3. The CDR3 loop reads CASSSRDSPSPDTQYF. Written as DNA, the CDR3 is TGTGCCAGCAGCTCTCGGGACAGCCCTTCCCCAGATACGCAGTATTTT. Supplemented by reference TRBV7-6 and TRBJ2-3, the full variable domain reads GAGVSQSPRYKVTKRGQDVALRCDPISGHVSLYWYRQALGQGPEFLTYFNYEAQQDKSGLPNDRFSAERPEGSISTLTIQRTEQRDSAMYRCASSSRDSPSPDTQYFGPGTRLTVL.

Only one count was recorded for this clone. The gene calls are TRBV30 and TRBJ2-7; D not certain. This CDR3 has 14 residues. The V gene lost 4 bases and the J gene lost 2 bases, with 15 bases spanning the gap. Germline V gives CDR1 GTSNPN, CDR2 SVGIG (reference sequence). CDR3 in amino acids: CAWKVQSGAYEQYF. The DNA of the CDR3 is TGTGCCTGGAAAGTTCAGTCAGGTGCCTACGAGCAGTACTTC.

The chain is built from TRBV7-8 and TRBJ2-3; 10 positions agree with TRBD1. J lost 6 bases, V lost 2 bases, and 8 bases had no gene match. Germline V CDR1 and CDR2: SGHVS, FQNEAQ. This CDR3 contains 16 residues. CDR3 sequence (DNA): TGTGCCAGCAGCTTATACCTGGGACAGGGGTCGGATACGCAGTATTTT. Protein product: CASSLYLGQGSDTQYF.

J is TRBJ2-7 and V is TRBV5-4; perhaps TRBD1 as D (6 bases). CDR1 SGHNT and CDR2 YYREEE come from the germline V gene (reference sequence). Trimming took 0 bases from V and 7 from J, leaving 17 bases between them. The CDR3 spans 15 residues. The CDR3 sequence is CASSLAGTRAKEQYF. CDR3 bases: TGTGCCAGCAGCTTGGCCGGGACACGGGCCAAAGAGCAGTACTTC.

V is TRBV7-3 and J is TRBJ2-3, with D maybe TRBD2 (6 bases). The CDR3 loop spans 14 amino acids. Germline loops: CDR1 SGHTA, CDR2 FQGTGA. V lost 1 base to trimming and J lost 4 bases, with 9 bases between them. The CDR3 sequence is CASSLNPGADTQYF. The CDR3 region has the DNA TGTGCCAGCAGCTTAAATCCGGGAGCAGATACGCAGTATTTT.

The chain recombines TRBV5-4 with TRBJ1-4; 7 bases line up with TRBD1. The germline V gene encodes CDR1 SGHNT and CDR2 YYREEE (reference sequence). The CDR3 contains 16 residues. V was clipped by 1 base and J by 4 bases; unmatched bases: 7. This CDR3 reads CASSLKEGAGNEKLFF. The CDR3 nucleotides read TGTGCCAGCAGCTTGAAGGAGGGGGCTGGTAATGAAAAACTGTTTTTT.

This chain links TRBV19 with TRBJ2-3; D is undetermined. From germline, CDR1 is LNHDA and CDR2 SQIVND (reference sequence). With 1 base removed from V and 0 bases from J, the gap between germline ends came to 8 bases. This CDR3 is 15 amino acids long. The CDR3 nucleotides are TGTGCCAGTAGTATAGGGCAGACTAGCACAGATACGCAGTATTTT. This gives the protein CASSIGQTSTDTQYF.

This chain joins TRBV19 and TRBJ2-1, with 8 bases fitting TRBD2. This CDR3 has 14 residues. J gave up 7 bases and V 4 bases, and 6 bases lay outside the gene matches. Germline CDR1 is LNHDA and CDR2 is SQIVND (reference sequence). This CDR3 is CASSTPGGPNEQFF. In nucleotides, the CDR3 is TGTGCCAGTAGTACCCCGGGGGGGCCAAATGAGCAGTTCTTC.

The chain carries TRBV7-2 and TRBJ2-3, with TRBD2 identical over 9 bases. The germline V gene has CDR1 SGHTA and CDR2 FQGNSA. This CDR3 is 16 amino acids long. The ends lost 5 bases at V and 6 bases at J; junction bases unmatched: 12. CDR3 coding DNA: TGTGCCAGCAGCGTAAGACTAGCGGCGAATCTGGATACGCAGTATTTT. Its protein product is CASSVRLAANLDTQYF.

The chain couples TRBV14 to TRBJ2-5; no clear D. This CDR3 is built from 13 residues. V was clipped by 2 bases and J by 1 base, with 5 bases between them. Germline values: CDR1 SGHDN, CDR2 FVKESK. CDR3 DNA sequence: TGTGCCAGCAGCCAAAACAGCCAAGAGACCCAGTACTTC. Encoded protein: CASSQNSQETQYF.

The chain recombines TRBV30 with TRBJ2-3; 8 bases are shared with TRBD2. After removal of 4 bases from V and 1 base from J, the junction contained 4 bases not matched to a gene. Germline CDR1 GTSNPN, CDR2 SVGIG (reference sequence). This CDR3 comprises 14 residues. The CDR3 sequence: CAWKQTSGTDTQYF. As DNA, the CDR3 is TGTGCCTGGAAGCAGACTAGCGGCACAGATACGCAGTATTTT.

The CDR3 DNA follows: TGTGCCAGCAGCCCAGCCGGGACAGGCGCCTACGAGCAGTACTTC. Amino acid sequence: CASSPAGTGAYEQYF. The chain links TRBV7-8 to TRBJ2-7; TRBD1 agrees at 8 bases. V was clipped by 5 bases and J by 2 bases; unmatched bases: 8. The CDR3 has 15 residues. CDR1 is SGHVS and CDR2 is FQNEAQ in the germline V gene.

The chain has TRBV29-1 and TRBJ1-1; weak D call: TRBD1 (6 bases). Germline V CDR1 and CDR2: SQVTM, ANQGSEA. Trimming pared 5 bases from V and 4 bases from J, leaving 11 bases between. The CDR3 covers 12 residues. The CDR3 sequence: CSVQGMSTEAFF. Here the CDR3 DNA reads TGCAGCGTTCAGGGGATGAGCACTGAAGCTTTCTTT.

The V call is TRBV6-6, the J call TRBJ2-7, with D possibly TRBD2 on 5 matching bases. This CDR3 comprises 14 residues. V shed 6 bases and J shed 0 bases, with 12 bases lying between them. From germline, CDR1 is MNHNY and CDR2 SVGAGI (reference sequence). The CDR3 DNA follows: TGTGCCAGCAGCAATGGACTGAGCTCCTACGAGCAGTACTTC. Residues: CASSNGLSSYEQYF.